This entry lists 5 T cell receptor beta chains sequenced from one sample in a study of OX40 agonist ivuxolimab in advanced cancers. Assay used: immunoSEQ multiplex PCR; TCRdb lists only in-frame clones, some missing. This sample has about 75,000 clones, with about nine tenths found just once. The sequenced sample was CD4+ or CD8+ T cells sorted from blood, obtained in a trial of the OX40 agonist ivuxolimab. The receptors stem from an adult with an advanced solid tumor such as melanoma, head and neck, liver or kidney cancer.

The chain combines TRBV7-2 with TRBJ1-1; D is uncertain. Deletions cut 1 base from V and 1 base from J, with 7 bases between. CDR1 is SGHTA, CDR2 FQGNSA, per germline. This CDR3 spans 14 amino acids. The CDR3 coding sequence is TGTGCCAGCAGCTTAGTACCAGCGAACACTGAAGCTTTCTTT. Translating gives CASSLVPANTEAFF.

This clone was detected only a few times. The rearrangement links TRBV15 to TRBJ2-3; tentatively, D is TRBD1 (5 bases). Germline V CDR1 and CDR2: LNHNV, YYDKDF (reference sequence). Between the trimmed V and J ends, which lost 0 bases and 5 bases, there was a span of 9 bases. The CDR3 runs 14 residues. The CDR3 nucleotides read TGTGCCACCAGCAGAGATGGGGCCAGAGATACGCAGTATTTT. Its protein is CATSRDGARDTQYF.

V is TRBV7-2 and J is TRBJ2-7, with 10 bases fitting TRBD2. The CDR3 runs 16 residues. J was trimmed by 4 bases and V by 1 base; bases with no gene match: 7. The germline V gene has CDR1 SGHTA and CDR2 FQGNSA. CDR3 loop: CASSLGLAGVGYEQYF. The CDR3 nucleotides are TGTGCCAGCAGCTTAGGGCTAGCGGGAGTGGGGTACGAGCAGTACTTC.

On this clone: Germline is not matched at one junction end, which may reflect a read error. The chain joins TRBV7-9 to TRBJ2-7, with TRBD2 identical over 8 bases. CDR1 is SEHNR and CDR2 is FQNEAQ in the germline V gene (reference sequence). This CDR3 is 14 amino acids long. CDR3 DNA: TGTGCCAGCAGCCTAGCCGGGACTAGCTACGAGCAGTACTTC. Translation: CASSLAGTSYEQYF.

The CDR3 sequence is CASCRGGSYNEQFF. CDR3 DNA: TGTGCCAGCTGCCGGGGGGGCTCCTACAATGAGCAGTTCTTC. The V and J genes are TRBV28 and TRBJ2-1, with 8 bases aligning to TRBD2. J was trimmed by 0 bases and V by 8 bases; bases with no gene match: 3. The CDR3 length is 14 residues. Germline V gene data show CDR1 as MDHEN and CDR2 as SYDVKM.